The entry that follows covers one T cell receptor (beta chain) sequence. Antigen: not known. The study ran its PCR with 60 Vbeta and 13 Jbeta primers. Assay used: immunoSEQ multiplex PCR; TCRdb lists only in-frame clones, some missing. Altogether fewer than 85,000 clones are present, about 78% being singletons, with the ten largest covering about 12%. These data belong to a study of cytomegalovirus exposure and HLA in healthy donors. Background on the study: About 85 million unique TCR sequences came from HLA-typed donors in an early release.

Study outcomes and limitations: A later analysis reported that several of the most significant clusters appeared to be linked to common viral pathogens, among them Epstein-Barr virus.

Trimming took 3 bases from V and 4 from J; bases not matched to a gene: 6. Germline V gene lookup returns CDR1 LGHNT and CDR2 FRNRAP. The CDR3 extends over 15 amino acids. Whereas donors were nominally healthy upon sampling, unrecorded immune exposures were probable. This TCR was recovered from a woman between 40 and 50 years old in good health and CMV-seropositive. Specimen: PBMCs. The J gene is TRBJ2-3, the V gene TRBV12-5, with 8 bases aligning to TRBD1. In DNA, the CDR3 is TGTGCTAGTGGTTTAGGCAGGGGGCTCGCAGATACGCAGTATTTT. This encodes CASGLGRGLADTQYF.